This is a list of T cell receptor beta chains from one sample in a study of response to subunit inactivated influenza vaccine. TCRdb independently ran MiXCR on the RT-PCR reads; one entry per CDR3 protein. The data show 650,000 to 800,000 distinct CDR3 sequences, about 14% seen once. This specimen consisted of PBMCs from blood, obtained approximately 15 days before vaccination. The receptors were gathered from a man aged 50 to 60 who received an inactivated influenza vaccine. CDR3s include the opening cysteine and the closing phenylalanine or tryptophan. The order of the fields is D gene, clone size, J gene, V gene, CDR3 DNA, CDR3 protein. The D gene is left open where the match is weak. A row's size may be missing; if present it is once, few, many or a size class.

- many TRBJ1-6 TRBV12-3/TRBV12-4 TGTGCCAGCAGTTGGAAGGTTGGGAATTCACCCCTCCACTTT CASSWKVGNSPLHF
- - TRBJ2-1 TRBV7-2 TGTGCCAGCAGCTTCACACAGGGTAGCGGCAATGAGCAGTTCTTC CASSFTQGSGNEQFF
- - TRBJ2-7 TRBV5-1 TGCGCCAGCAGTTCACGGGTTCAGGGCCTCTCTTACGAGCAGTACTTC CASSSRVQGLSYEQYF
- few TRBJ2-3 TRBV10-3 TGTGCCATCAGTCCCGGCAGCACAGATACGCAGTATTTT CAISPGSTDTQYF
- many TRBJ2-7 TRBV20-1 TGCAGTGCTCCTTCCCCGTACGAGCAGTACTTC CSAPSPYEQYF
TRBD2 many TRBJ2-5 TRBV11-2 TGTGCCAGCAGCTCCCCGTGGAGCGGGACGTTCGGGGAGACCCAGTACTTC CASSSPWSGTFGETQYF
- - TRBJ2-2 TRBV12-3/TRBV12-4 TGTGCCAGCACCCCGGGACACTCCACCGGGGAGCTGTTTTTT CASTPGHSTGELFF
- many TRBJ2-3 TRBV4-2 TGTGCCAGCAGCCAAGGGACAGCGGGATTCACAGATACGCAGTATTTT CASSQGTAGFTDTQYF
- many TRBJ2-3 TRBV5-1 TGCGCCAGCAGCTTGGATAGCGTCGTCACAGATACGCAGTATTTT CASSLDSVVTDTQYF
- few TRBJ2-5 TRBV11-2 TGTGCCAGCAGCGCGCGGGTCGCAGGGAATTTCGGAGAGACCCAGTACTTC CASSARVAGNFGETQYF
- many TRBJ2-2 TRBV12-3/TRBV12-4 TGTGCCAGCAGGCTGACAGGCACCGGGGAGCTGTTTTTT CASRLTGTGELFF
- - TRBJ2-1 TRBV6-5 TGTGCCAGCAGTTACCCCTATAGCCGGAGGGCCTTTGATGAGCAGTTCTTC CASSYPYSRRAFDEQFF
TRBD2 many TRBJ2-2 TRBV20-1 TGCAGTGCTAACGACCGGGACTACCTGAACACCGGGGAGCTGTTTTTT CSANDRDYLNTGELFF
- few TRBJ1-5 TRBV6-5 TGTGCCAGCAGTTACCGCGGACAGCAGCTGAATCAGCCCCAGCATTTT CASSYRGQQLNQPQHF
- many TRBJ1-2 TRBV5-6 TGTGCCAGCAGCTTGGATGGGGGTAACTATGGCTACACCTTC CASSLDGGNYGYTF
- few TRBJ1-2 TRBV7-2 TGTGCCAGCAGCTTATCCCCTGAGAGGACCTACTATGGCTACACCTTC CASSLSPERTYYGYTF
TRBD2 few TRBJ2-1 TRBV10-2 TGCGCCAGCAGACACGGGACTAGGGTATCGAATGAGCAGTTCTTC CASRHGTRVSNEQFF
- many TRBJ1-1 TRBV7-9 TGTGCCAGCAGCGAGGGAGTTATGAACACTGAAGCTTTCTTT CASSEGVMNTEAFF
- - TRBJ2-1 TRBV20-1 TGCAGTGCTAGTGAAATACGACAGTCCTACAATGAGCAGTTCTTC CSASEIRQSYNEQFF
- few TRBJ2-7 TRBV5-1 TGCGCCAGCAGCTTTGACACCCTGGCCTACGAGCAGTACTTC CASSFDTLAYEQYF
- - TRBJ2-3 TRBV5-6 TGTGCCAGCAGCCCTCGCACAGCAAACACAGATACGCAGTATTTT CASSPRTANTDTQYF
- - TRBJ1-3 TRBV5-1 TGCGCCAGCAGCTTGGGGTCGTCGGCGTATGGAAACACCATATATTTT CASSLGSSAYGNTIYF
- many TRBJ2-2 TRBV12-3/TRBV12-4 TGTGCCAGCAGCACGGGGTATAAGGTGAACACCGGGGAGCTGTTTTTT CASSTGYKVNTGELFF
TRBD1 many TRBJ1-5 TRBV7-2 TGTGCCAGCAGCCGGGACAGGGGTCAGCCCCAGCATTTT CASSRDRGQPQHF
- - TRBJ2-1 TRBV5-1 TGCGCCAGCAGCCCCACAGAAGGGGCCCTGTACAATGAGCAGTTCTTC CASSPTEGALYNEQFF
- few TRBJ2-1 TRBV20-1 TGCAGTGCTAGTGCGGTAAATCGCCACAATGAGCAGTTCTTC CSASAVNRHNEQFF
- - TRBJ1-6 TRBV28 TGTGCCAGCAGTCAGGACGGAAACTATAATTCACCCCTCCACTTT CASSQDGNYNSPLHF
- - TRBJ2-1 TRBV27 TGTGCTCCTCGCCGTCGGGAGAGAGATGAGCAGTTCTTC CAPRRRERDEQFF
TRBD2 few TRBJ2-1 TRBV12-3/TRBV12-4 TGTGCCAGCAGGCCCCCTGTAGCGGGTGAGCAGTTCTTC CASRPPVAGEQFF
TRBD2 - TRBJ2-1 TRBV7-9 TGTGCCAGCAGCTCCCAAAGCGGGATTTCCTACAATGAGCAGTTCTTC CASSSQSGISYNEQFF
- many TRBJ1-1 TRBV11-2 TGTGCCAGCAGCTACTCCCGTCTGAACACTGAAGCTTTCTTT CASSYSRLNTEAFF
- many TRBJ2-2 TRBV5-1 TGCGCCAGCAGCTACTCATACGCCGGGGAGCTGTTTTTT CASSYSYAGELFF
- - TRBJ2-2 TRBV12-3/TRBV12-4 TGTGCCAGCAGTTTTGACAGGTCGACCGGGGAGCTGTTTTTT CASSFDRSTGELFF
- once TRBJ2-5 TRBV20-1 TGCAGTGTCCAGCTGGGCAGGGAAGGGACCCAGTACTTC CSVQLGREGTQYF
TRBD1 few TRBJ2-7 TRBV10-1 TGCGCCAGCAGCGCCGGGACAGGTTTCGAGCAGTACTTC CASSAGTGFEQYF
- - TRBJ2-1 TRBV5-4 TGTGCCAGCAGCTTGTCTTCCACTGAGCAGTTCTTC CASSLSSTEQFF